This T cell receptor beta chain was retrieved from a study of identical twins. TCRdb passed the 5' RACE reads through MiXCR, listing each CDR3 protein once. This sample has 1.5 million to 2 million distinct CDR3 sequences, with under 35% found just once. The specimen sequenced was cord blood. The sequence was obtained from a newborn girl in good health.

The CDR3: CSASVWGQGVDTQYF. CDR3 nucleotides: TGCAGTGCTAGTGTATGGGGGCAGGGGGTAGATACGCAGTATTTT. This chain uses TRBV20-1 with TRBJ2-3; 7 nucleotides match TRBD1. V was pared by 3 bases and J by 5 bases, with 11 bases of the junction left unmatched. Germline V lookup: CDR1 DFQATT, CDR2 SNEGSKA (reference sequence). The CDR3 covers 15 residues.